This T cell receptor beta chain was sequenced for a study of blood T cell repertoires in COVID-19. This CDR3 has 17 amino acids. Per germline, CDR1 SGHDT and CDR2 YYEEEE. V was clipped by 4 bases and J by 0 bases, with 16 bases between them. Assay: immunoSEQ multiplex PCR; the TCRdb copy retains only in-frame clones and omits some. The profile shows more than 85,000 clones, around 88% of them singletons. Sequences were obtained from peripheral blood. The chain joins TRBV5-6 to TRBJ1-4; D gene uncertain. The origin of this receptor is a man aged 45-60 years with COVID-19, enrolled during active disease. The CDR3 region has the DNA TGTGCCAGCAGCCCCAAGATAAATCGGGCAACTAATGAAAAACTGTTTTTT. It yields the protein CASSPKINRATNEKLFF. The entire variable domain, with the rest obtained from reference TRBV5-6 and TRBJ1-4, is as follows: DAGVTQSPTHLIKTRGQQVTLRCSPKSGHDTVSWYQQALGQGPQFIFQYYEEEERQRGNFPDRFSGHQFPNYSSELNVNALLLGDSALYLCASSPKINRATNEKLFFGSGTQLSVL.